Listed here are 14 T cell receptor beta chains from one sample, sequenced in a study of response to subunit inactivated influenza vaccine. Each CDR3 protein gets one entry after TCRdb re-called the RT-PCR reads with MiXCR. The sample lists roughly 570,000 distinct CDR3 sequences, 10% to 15% occurring once. The sample in question was PBMCs from blood, obtained roughly 46 days after vaccination. All receptors derive from a man aged 50-60 years who received an inactivated influenza vaccine.

V usage is TRBV20-1 and J usage is TRBJ2-7; 7 positions match TRBD1. The V segment lost 6 bases and the J segment 0 bases; nucleotides outside the gene matches: 8. CDR3 length equals 14 residues. Germline assignment: CDR1 DFQATT and CDR2 SNEGSKA (reference sequence). The CDR3 DNA reads as TGCAGTGCGCACGGGACAGACAACTCCTACGAGCAGTACTTC. This sequence encodes CSAHGTDNSYEQYF.

V is TRBV5-1 and J is TRBJ1-1; D call uncertain. The CDR3 consists of 13 residues. The V gene's germline CDR1 is SGHRS and CDR2 YFSETQ. V lost 0 bases and J 7 bases, leaving 10 bases between the germline ends. The DNA for the CDR3 is TGCGCCAGCAGCTTGGGGGGATATGATGAAGCTTTCTTT. Translation gives CASSLGGYDEAFF.

CDR3 bases: TGTGCCAGCAGTTATGACGGACCGTGGGCCGGGGAGCTGTTTTTT. This codes for CASSYDGPWAGELFF. The rearrangement joins TRBV6-2 or TRBV6-3 to TRBJ2-2; no firm D call. V lost 3 bases, J lost 6 bases, and 14 bases lay in between. The CDR3 is 15 residues long. CDR1 is MNHEY, CDR2 SVGEGT, per germline.

This clonotype has a count of ten or more. V and J are TRBV4-3 and TRBJ1-4; D gene unclear. Trimming left V 0 bases short and J 8 bases short, with 7 bases between. Per the germline V gene, CDR1 is LGHNA and CDR2 is YSLEER. The CDR3 sequence is 13 residues long. Written as DNA, the CDR3 is TGCGCCAGCAGCCAAGAAGGCGGGGAAAAACTGTTTTTT. Translation: CASSQEGGEKLFF.

This clonotype was seen only a few times. The V call is TRBV20-1, the J call TRBJ2-7, with 10 nucleotides matching TRBD1. The germline V gene encodes CDR1 DFQATT and CDR2 SNEGSKA (reference sequence). V shed 6 bases, J shed 5 bases, and the junction held 7 bases outside the gene matches. CDR3 size: 13 residues. The CDR3 protein is CSAGRDRGDEQYF. CDR3 sequence (DNA): TGCAGTGCCGGCCGGGACAGGGGCGACGAGCAGTACTTC.

This clonotype was counted a few times. The J gene is TRBJ2-5, the V gene TRBV27; no definite D call. The ends were cut back, 4 bases at V and 4 bases at J, with 10 bases in the middle. The CDR3 spans 13 residues. Germline-derived CDR1 and CDR2 are MNHEY and SMNVEV (reference sequence). The CDR3 spells CASSSLSRETQYF. The CDR3 nucleotides are TGTGCCAGCAGTTCCCTCTCCCGAGAGACCCAGTACTTC.

This clonotype was seen only a few times. The chain employs TRBV19 and TRBJ1-5; 8 bases match TRBD1. The CDR3 is made up of 14 amino acids. J gave up 5 bases and V 1 base, and 1 base lay outside the gene matches. CDR1 and CDR2 (germline): LNHDA, SQIVND (reference sequence). The CDR3: CASSIAGGHQPQHF. Written as DNA, the CDR3 is TGTGCCAGTAGTATAGCAGGGGGCCATCAGCCCCAGCATTTT.

This clonotype was detected ten times or more. V and J are TRBV28 and TRBJ2-1, with D possibly TRBD2 on 5 matching bases. V lost 4 bases to trimming and J lost 5 bases, with 6 bases between them. The CDR3 covers 12 residues. The germline V gene has CDR1 MDHEN and CDR2 SYDVKM. The CDR3 here is CASSWGDNEQFF. CDR3 bases: TGTGCCAGCAGTTGGGGAGACAATGAGCAGTTCTTC.

In this sample, this clonotype turned up many times. V is TRBV7-8 and J is TRBJ2-2, with D uncertain. Germline V gene sequence: CDR1 SGHVS, CDR2 FQNEAQ. The CDR3 has 13 amino acids. The V and J ends lost 6 bases and 7 bases respectively, with 12 bases between them. DNA of the CDR3: TGTGCCAGCAGGTTTAGTGGCGGCGGGGAGCTGTTTTTT. This gives the protein CASRFSGGGELFF.

The chain couples TRBV7-6 to TRBJ2-3; a weak D match, TRBD1 (5 bases). The CDR3 has 15 amino acids. V lost 3 bases and J 1 base, leaving 11 bases between the germline ends. Germline assignment: CDR1 SGHVS and CDR2 FNYEAQ. In DNA, the CDR3 is TGTGCCAGCAGCTTTCAGGGCACAGGCACAGATACGCAGTATTTT. This sequence encodes CASSFQGTGTDTQYF. The full variable domain, rest sourced from reference TRBV7-6 and TRBJ2-3, is GAGVSQSPRYKVTKRGQDVALRCDPISGHVSLYWYRQALGQGPEFLTYFNYEAQQDKSGLPNDRFSAERPEGSISTLTIQRTEQRDSAMYRCASSFQGTGTDTQYFGPGTRLTVL.

In this sample, this clonotype turned up a few times. This chain uses TRBV4-2 with TRBJ2-1, with TRBD2 matching 11 bases. Germline CDR1 LGHNA, CDR2 YNFKEQ. This CDR3 has 19 amino acids. With V trimmed by 3 bases and J by 4 bases, 14 bases remained unmatched. For the CDR3, the DNA is TGTGCCAGCAGCCACACGACTAGCGGGGCCCCCCCCGTATACAATGAGCAGTTCTTC. The encoded protein is CASSHTTSGAPPVYNEQFF.

V usage is TRBV5-1 and J usage is TRBJ2-2; a weak D match, TRBD1 (6 bases). Germline CDR1 SGHRS, CDR2 YFSETQ. Between the trimmed V and J ends, which lost 4 bases and 5 bases, there was a span of 18 bases. The CDR3 is 16 amino acids. This CDR3 reads CASSRDTTRQTGELFF. The CDR3 region has the DNA TGCGCCAGCAGCAGGGACACGACAAGGCAGACCGGGGAGCTGTTTTTT.

The J gene is TRBJ2-1, the V gene TRBV20-1; no clear D gene. The length of the CDR3 is 14 residues. The V gene lost 0 bases and the J gene lost 0 bases, with 6 bases spanning the gap. Germline V gene data show CDR1 as DFQATT and CDR2 as SNEGSKA (reference sequence). Written as DNA, the CDR3 is TGCAGTGCTAGAGACCCAAGCTCCTACAATGAGCAGTTCTTC. Its translation: CSARDPSSYNEQFF.

This clonotype occurred a few times. CDR3 residues: CASSRSGRWDTQYF. The CDR3 DNA sequence: TGTGCCAGCAGCCGTAGCGGGAGGTGGGATACGCAGTATTTT. This rearrangement joins TRBV7-3 to TRBJ2-3, with TRBD2 matching 10 bases. V trimming: 5 bases; J trimming: 6 bases; junction bases outside the gene matches: 5. The CDR3 has 14 residues. Germline V CDR1 and CDR2: SGHTA, FQGTGA.